A single sample gave rise to the 22 T cell receptor beta chains below, sequenced in a study of blood T cell repertoires in COVID-19. Produced via immunoSEQ multiplex PCR; TCRdb's table is partial and in-frame only. The sample includes more than 300,000 clones, nearly 90% of them seen just once. The sequenced sample was PBMCs or T cells enriched from blood (not recorded which). All receptors derive from a woman in her twenties or thirties who had recovered from COVID-19.

This clone has a single count. The chain employs TRBV5-5 and TRBJ1-1; D gene uncertain. This CDR3 comprises 13 residues. Trimming pared 1 base from V and 1 base from J, leaving 5 bases between. The germline V gene encodes CDR1 SGHKS and CDR2 YYEKEE (reference sequence). CDR3 in amino acids: CASSLFSNTEAFF. The CDR3 DNA reads as TGTGCCAGCAGCTTGTTCTCGAACACTGAAGCTTTCTTT.

The genes are TRBV21-1 and TRBJ1-4; the table names TRBD1, a call not compared with the DNA. TRBV21-1 is a documented pseudogene. This CDR3 has 17 residues. CDR3 region: CASSKLGVGAPREKLFF. The CDR3 DNA follows: TGTGCCAGCAGCAAATTGGGAGTGGGGGCGCCACGTGAAAAACTGTTTTTT.

The rearrangement uses TRBV24-1 and TRBJ1-2; D gene unclear. This CDR3 region has 13 residues. Germline CDR1 and CDR2: KGHDR and SFDVKD. V gave up 4 bases and J gave up 0 bases, with 5 bases separating them. For the CDR3, the DNA is TGTGCCACCAGTGAGGGCCCTAACTATGGCTACACCTTC. The encoded protein is CATSEGPNYGYTF.

The chain carries TRBV30 and TRBJ1-5, with 9 bases identical to TRBD1. The V and J ends lost 0 bases and 7 bases, in that order; junction bases with no gene match: 10. CDR1 GTSNPN and CDR2 SVGIG come from the germline V gene (reference sequence). The CDR3 length is 16 residues. CDR3 bases: TGTGCCTGGAGTGTACCCGGGACAGGGTTCCGGCAGCCCCAGCATTTT. This sequence encodes CAWSVPGTGFRQPQHF.

The chain employs TRBV7-2 and TRBJ2-5, with TRBD1 matching 10 bases. The CDR3 is 16 residues long. Germline CDR1 and CDR2: SGHTA and FQGNSA. Trimming at V came to 7 bases and at J to 2 bases, leaving 10 bases not matched to a gene. CDR3 bases: TGTGCCAGCACCCTTTCGACAGGGGGCCGGCAAGAGACCCAGTACTTC. It codes for CASTLSTGGRQETQYF.

The CDR3 DNA is TGTGCCAGCAGTTTAGACGCGACAGGGAATGAAGCTTTCTTT. This translates into CASSLDATGNEAFF. V gene TRBV27 combines with J gene TRBJ1-1; 7 bases are shared with TRBD1. With V trimmed by 2 bases and J by 7 bases, 7 bases remained unmatched. Germline V CDR1 and CDR2: MNHEY, SMNVEV (reference sequence). This CDR3 contains 14 residues.

The J gene is TRBJ2-7, the V gene TRBV10-3, with TRBD1 matching 8 bases. After removal of 2 bases from V and 6 bases from J, the junction contained 9 bases not matched to a gene. CDR1 ENHRY and CDR2 SYGVKD come from the germline V gene. The length of the CDR3 is 15 residues. The chain's CDR3 is CAISERGQGASEQYF. CDR3 coding DNA: TGTGCCATCAGTGAGCGAGGACAGGGAGCAAGCGAGCAGTACTTC.

The chain uses TRBV7-8 and TRBJ1-5; 9 bases match TRBD1. There are 14 residues in the CDR3. CDR1 SGHVS and CDR2 FQNEAQ come from the germline V gene. The J segment lost 5 bases and the V segment lost 6 bases, leaving 5 bases of the junction unmatched. CDR3: CASSRTGGDQPQHF. CDR3 nucleotide sequence: TGTGCCAGCAGTCGCACAGGGGGCGATCAGCCCCAGCATTTT. The variable domain in full, completed from reference TRBV7-8 and TRBJ1-5, reads GAGVSQSPRYKVAKRGQDVALRCDPISGHVSLFWYQQALGQGPEFLTYFQNEAQLDKSGLPSDRFFAERPEGSVSTLKIQRTQQEDSAVYLCASSRTGGDQPQHFGDGTRLSIL.

The V call is TRBV5-1, the J call TRBJ1-1, with unresolved D. Trimming removed 0 bases at V and 4 bases at J, with 10 bases between. Looked up from germline, CDR1 is SGHRS and CDR2 is YFSETQ. CDR3 length: 14 residues. The CDR3 sequence is CASSLDGRVTEAFF. The CDR3 region has the DNA TGCGCCAGCAGCTTGGATGGGAGGGTCACTGAAGCTTTCTTT.

V gene TRBV2 combines with J gene TRBJ2-3, with 10 bases lining up with TRBD2. V lost 8 bases, J lost 4 bases, and 6 bases stayed unmatched. CDR1 SNHLY and CDR2 FYNNEI come from the germline V gene. There are 14 residues in the CDR3. The CDR3 here is CASPVGLASDTQYF. CDR3 DNA sequence: TGTGCCAGCCCCGTGGGACTAGCGTCAGATACGCAGTATTTT.

This clone was found once. The chain carries TRBV19 and TRBJ1-1, with no clear D. There are 13 residues in the CDR3. Trimming took off 4 bases at V and 3 bases at J, with 9 bases between the two ends. CDR1 and CDR2 (germline): LNHDA, SQIVND (reference sequence). The CDR3 sequence: CASSTQVHTEAFF. CDR3 nucleotides: TGTGCCAGTAGTACCCAGGTACACACTGAAGCTTTCTTT.

V usage is TRBV28 and J usage is TRBJ2-7; D is undetermined. V was trimmed by 4 bases and J by 1 base, leaving 14 bases between them. Germline-derived CDR1 and CDR2 are MDHEN and SYDVKM. The CDR3 covers 15 residues. CDR3 region: CASSSPPPRSYEQYF. CDR3 DNA: TGTGCCAGCAGTTCGCCTCCCCCCAGGTCCTACGAGCAGTACTTC.

This sequence joins TRBV6-1 and TRBJ1-4; the D gene is possibly TRBD1 (5 bases). The V end was cut by 3 bases, the J end by 1 base, with 6 bases between. From germline, CDR1 is MNHNS and CDR2 SASEGT. The CDR3 length is 14 residues. In DNA form, the CDR3 reads TGTGCCAGCAGTGAGGGGGGAACTAATGAAAAACTGTTTTTT. It encodes CASSEGGTNEKLFF.

V gene TRBV6-5 combines with J gene TRBJ1-2, with D uncertain. The CDR3 contains 10 residues. V dropped 8 bases and J dropped 7 bases, with 8 bases sitting between them. CDR1 is MNHEY and CDR2 is SVGAGI in the germline V gene. The CDR3 protein is CASGSVGYTF. DNA for the CDR3: TGTGCCAGCGGTTCAGTTGGCTACACCTTC.

The V and J genes are TRBV3-1 (or the pseudogene TRBV3-2) and TRBJ1-2; D remains ambiguous. CDR3 size: 13 residues. V lost 4 bases to trimming and J lost 0 bases, with 6 bases between them. From germline, CDR1 is LGHDT and CDR2 YNNKEL (reference sequence). The CDR3 protein is CASSRGSNYGYTF. The CDR3 DNA sequence: TGTGCCAGCAGCCGAGGGTCTAACTATGGCTACACCTTC.

The chain uses TRBV4-1 and TRBJ2-1; 11 bases map to TRBD2. Germline V CDR1 and CDR2: MGHRA, YSYEKL. Trimming at V came to 5 bases and at J to 8 bases, leaving 8 bases not matched to a gene. The CDR3 length is 15 residues. As DNA, the CDR3 is TGCGCCAGCAGCTCCATTAGCGGGGGGGCCTATGAGCAGTTCTTC. It encodes CASSSISGGAYEQFF.

This sequence joins TRBV7-2 and TRBJ2-5; 7 nucleotides match TRBD2. With V trimmed by 6 bases and J by 7 bases, 17 bases remained unmatched. The CDR3 contains 16 residues. Germline assignment: CDR1 SGHTA and CDR2 FQGNSA. The chain's CDR3 is CASRPTGGGPGGTQYF. CDR3 in DNA: TGTGCCAGCAGACCCACTGGCGGGGGTCCTGGGGGGACCCAGTACTTC.

V usage is TRBV19 and J usage is TRBJ1-4; 8 bases line up with TRBD1. The CDR3 is made up of 15 amino acids. Germline V CDR1 and CDR2: LNHDA, SQIVND (reference sequence). The J segment lost 7 bases and the V segment lost 3 bases, leaving 7 bases of the junction unmatched. The CDR3 DNA follows: TGTGCCAGTAGTATGGGGGACAGGCGGCCTGAAAAACTGTTTTTT. Translation: CASSMGDRRPEKLFF.

The chain couples TRBV27 to TRBJ1-1, with unresolved D. Trimming took 4 bases from V and 0 from J, leaving 21 bases between them. The CDR3 loop spans 18 amino acids. CDR1 is MNHEY, CDR2 SMNVEV, per germline (reference sequence). The CDR3 region has the DNA TGTGCCAGCAGTTCACTCTCGAGTGGTGCGAACCTGAACACTGAAGCTTTCTTT. Its protein product is CASSSLSSGANLNTEAFF.

The chain employs TRBV4-1 and TRBJ1-4; D may be TRBD1 (6 bases). CDR1 and CDR2 (germline): MGHRA, YSYEKL. V dropped 4 bases and J dropped 7 bases, with 13 bases sitting between them. CDR3 length: 14 residues. CDR3 nucleotide sequence: TGCGCCAGCAGCCCCTACAGGGAAGGTGAAAAACTGTTTTTT. It codes for CASSPYREGEKLFF.

The V gene is TRBV18, the J gene TRBJ2-3; TRBD2 matches 9 bases. Per the germline V gene, CDR1 is KGHSH and CDR2 is LQKENI. With 3 bases clipped from V and 4 bases from J, the junction kept 11 bases outside the gene matches. This CDR3 comprises 17 residues. The CDR3 DNA reads TGTGCCAGCTCACCCCCCCGAGCGGGGGGTGGGGCAGATACGCAGTATTTT. It translates to CASSPPRAGGGADTQYF.

The J gene is TRBJ2-1, the V gene TRBV4-2; 10 nucleotides agree with TRBD2. The germline V gene has CDR1 LGHNA and CDR2 YNFKEQ. V was pared by 1 base and J by 9 bases, with 9 bases of the junction left unmatched. The length of the CDR3 is 16 residues. The DNA for the CDR3 is TGTGCCAGCAGCCAAGGAGGAGCGGGGGGGCCAATTGAGCAGTTCTTC. Its translation: CASSQGGAGGPIEQFF.